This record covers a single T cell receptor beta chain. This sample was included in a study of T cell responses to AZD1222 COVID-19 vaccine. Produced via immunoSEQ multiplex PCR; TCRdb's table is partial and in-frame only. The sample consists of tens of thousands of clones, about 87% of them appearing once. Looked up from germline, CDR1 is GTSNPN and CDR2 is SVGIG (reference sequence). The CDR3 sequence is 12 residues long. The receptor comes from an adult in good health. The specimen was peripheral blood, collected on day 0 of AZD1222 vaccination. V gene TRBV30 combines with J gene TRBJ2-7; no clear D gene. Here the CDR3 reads CALARIGYEQYF. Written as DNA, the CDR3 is TGTGCTCTTGCGAGAATCGGTTACGAGCAGTACTTC.